The 5 T cell receptor beta chains below come from one sample, sequenced in a study of blood T cell repertoires in COVID-19. TCRdb's table, derived via immunoSEQ multiplex PCR, lists solely in-frame clones and lacks some. This repertoire shows fewer than 150,000 clones, about 78% found once; its top ten account for 2% to 2.5%. The sample was peripheral blood. These receptors originate from a man between 65 and 85 years old with acute or convalescent COVID-19.

This chain connects TRBV19 to TRBJ1-2; 9 bases agree with TRBD1. This CDR3 is built from 14 residues. Unmatched junction bases numbered 1, after V lost 1 base and J lost 4 bases. Germline V CDR1 and CDR2: LNHDA, SQIVND (reference sequence). CDR3 in amino acids: CASSIGDRAYGYTF. CDR3 nucleotides: TGTGCCAGTAGTATAGGGGACAGGGCCTATGGCTACACCTTC.

The chain uses TRBV24-1 and TRBJ2-7, with 9 bases that match TRBD1. The CDR3 has 13 amino acids. The ends lost 7 bases at V and 5 bases at J; junction bases unmatched: 5. In germline, CDR1 is KGHDR, CDR2 SFDVKD. Written as DNA, the CDR3 is TGTGCCACCAGCCCCGGACAGGGGAACGAGCAGTACTTC. Translating gives CATSPGQGNEQYF.

The rearrangement joins TRBV6-5 to TRBJ1-1, with TRBD1 identical over 10 bases. CDR3 length: 15 amino acids. The ends lost 5 bases at V and 10 bases at J; junction bases unmatched: 13. Looked up from germline, CDR1 is MNHEY and CDR2 is SVGAGI. CDR3 loop: CASSIWTGGNGGAFF. For the CDR3, the DNA is TGTGCCAGCAGTATTTGGACAGGGGGGAACGGTGGAGCTTTCTTT.

The chain links TRBV30 to TRBJ2-2; 8 bases map to TRBD1. Looked up from germline, CDR1 is GTSNPN and CDR2 is SVGIG (reference sequence). The CDR3 is 14 amino acids. Germline trimming cut 3 bases from V and 5 bases from J; bases unmatched to any gene: 5. CDR3 sequence reads: CAWSRQGMTGELFF. CDR3 DNA sequence: TGTGCCTGGAGCCGACAGGGGATGACCGGGGAGCTGTTTTTT.

The J gene is TRBJ2-3, the V gene TRBV9; 8 positions match TRBD2. Per the germline V gene, CDR1 is SGDLS and CDR2 is YYNGEE. This CDR3 contains 15 residues. V lost 4 bases to trimming and J lost 2 bases; unmatched junction nucleotides: 6. The CDR3 coding sequence is TGTGCCAGCAGCCTGACTAGCGCGTTCACAGATACGCAGTATTTT. It yields the protein CASSLTSAFTDTQYF.